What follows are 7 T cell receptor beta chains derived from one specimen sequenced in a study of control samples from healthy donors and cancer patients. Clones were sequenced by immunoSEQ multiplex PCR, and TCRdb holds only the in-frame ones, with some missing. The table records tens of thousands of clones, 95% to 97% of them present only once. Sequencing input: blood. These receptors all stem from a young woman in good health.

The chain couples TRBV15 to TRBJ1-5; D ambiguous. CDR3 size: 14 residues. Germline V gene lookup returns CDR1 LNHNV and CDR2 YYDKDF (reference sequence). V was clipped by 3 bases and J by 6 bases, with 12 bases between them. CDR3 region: CATSRPEGVQPQHF. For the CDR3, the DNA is TGTGCCACCAGCAGGCCCGAAGGAGTTCAGCCCCAGCATTTT. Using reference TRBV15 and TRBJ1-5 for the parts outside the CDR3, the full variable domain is DAMVIQNPRYQVTQFGKPVTLSCSQTLNHNVMYWYQQKSSQAPKLLFHYYDKDFNNEADTPDNFQSRRPNTSFCFLDIRSPGLGDTAMYLCATSRPEGVQPQHFGDGTRLSIL.

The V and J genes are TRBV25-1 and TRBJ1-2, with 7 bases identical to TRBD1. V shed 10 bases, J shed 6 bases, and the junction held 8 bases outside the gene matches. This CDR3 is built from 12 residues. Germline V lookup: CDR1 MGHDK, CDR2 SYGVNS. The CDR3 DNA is TGTGCCACTCAGGGGGAAGCCCATGGCTACACCTTC. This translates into CATQGEAHGYTF.

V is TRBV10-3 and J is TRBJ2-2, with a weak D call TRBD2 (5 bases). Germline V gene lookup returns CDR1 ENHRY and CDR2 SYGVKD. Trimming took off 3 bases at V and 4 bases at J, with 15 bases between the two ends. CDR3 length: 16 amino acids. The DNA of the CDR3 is TGTGCCATCAGTGAAGTGGAGGTGGGATTCACCGGGGAGCTGTTTTTT. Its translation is CAISEVEVGFTGELFF.

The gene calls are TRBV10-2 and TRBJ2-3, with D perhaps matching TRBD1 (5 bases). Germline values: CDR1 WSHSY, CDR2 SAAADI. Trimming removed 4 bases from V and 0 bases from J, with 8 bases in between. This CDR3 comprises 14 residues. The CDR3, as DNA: TGCGCCAGCAGTGGACAGCCTAGCACAGATACGCAGTATTTT. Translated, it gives CASSGQPSTDTQYF.

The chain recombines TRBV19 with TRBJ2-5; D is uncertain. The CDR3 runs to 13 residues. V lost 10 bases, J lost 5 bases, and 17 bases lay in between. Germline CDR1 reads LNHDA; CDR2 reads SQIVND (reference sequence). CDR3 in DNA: TGTGCCACCTCCACGAGCCTGTCCGAGACCCAGTACTTC. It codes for CATSTSLSETQYF. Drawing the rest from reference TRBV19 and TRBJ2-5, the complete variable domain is DGGITQSPKYLFRKEGQNVTLSCEQNLNHDAMYWYRQDPGQGLRLIYYSQIVNDFQKGDIAEGYSVSREKKESFPLTVTSAQKNPTAFYLCATSTSLSETQYFGPGTRLLVL.

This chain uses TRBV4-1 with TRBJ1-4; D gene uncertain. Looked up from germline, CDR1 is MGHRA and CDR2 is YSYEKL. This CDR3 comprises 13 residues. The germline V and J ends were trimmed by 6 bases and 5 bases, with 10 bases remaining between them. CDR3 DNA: TGCGCCAGCAGTAGGGCCCAAAATGAAAAACTGTTTTTT. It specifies CASSRAQNEKLFF.

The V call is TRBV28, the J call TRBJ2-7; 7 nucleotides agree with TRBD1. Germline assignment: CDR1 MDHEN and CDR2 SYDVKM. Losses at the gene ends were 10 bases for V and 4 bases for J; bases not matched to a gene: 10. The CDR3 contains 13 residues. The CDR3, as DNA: TGTGCCACCCAACAGGACAGGTATTACGAGCAGTACTTC. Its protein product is CATQQDRYYEQYF.